These 5 T cell receptor beta chains were sequenced from one sample in a study of Ad26.COV2.S vaccination and SARS-CoV-2 variants. Treatment meaning: around 19 received Ad26.COV2.S at low or high dose, single or two shots; roughly five received placebo; per-sample allocation not given. On day 63 after the first injection, vaccine and placebo recipients gave samples. The data were produced by immunoSEQ multiplex PCR, yet TCRdb's version contains in-frame clones alone and is incomplete. This repertoire shows some 340,000 clones, around 84% found once; its top ten account for approximately 2%. Sequencing was performed on peripheral blood, taken in a trial of Ad26.COV2.S vaccine versus placebo. The source of these receptors is a person between 18 and 65 years old who received the Ad26.COV2.S COVID-19 vaccine or a placebo.

This sequence joins TRBV4-3 and TRBJ1-2; TRBD1 aligns across 10 bases. In germline, CDR1 is LGHNA, CDR2 YSLEER. V dropped 3 bases and J dropped 3; count of bases not matched to a gene: 7. The CDR3 consists of 16 residues. CDR3 sequence (DNA): TGCGCCAGCAGCCACCCCGGGACAGGGGAACACTATGGCTACACCTTC. Amino acids: CASSHPGTGEHYGYTF.

This clone came up once. The J gene is TRBJ1-3, the V gene TRBV7-8; the D gene is possibly TRBD1 (5 bases). Trimming removed 5 bases from V and 4 bases from J, with 18 bases in between. This CDR3 is 16 amino acids long. Germline V CDR1 and CDR2: SGHVS, FQNEAQ. CDR3 nucleotides: TGTGCCAGCAGCCTAAGAAACCGGGACGGGGGAAACACCATATATTTT. Translated, it gives CASSLRNRDGGNTIYF.

A few counts support this clone. The chain joins TRBV11-1 to TRBJ2-3; 13 bases match TRBD2. V was clipped by 5 bases and J by 1 base; unmatched bases: 3. Germline V lookup: CDR1 SGHAT, CDR2 FQDESV (reference sequence). The CDR3 is 16 residues long. The CDR3 coding sequence is TGTGCCAGCAGCCCCGGACTAGCGGGGGGCACAGATACGCAGTATTTT. Residues: CASSPGLAGGTDTQYF.

This chain connects TRBV18 to TRBJ2-1; maybe TRBD2 (5 bases). Per germline, CDR1 KGHSH and CDR2 LQKENI. The length of the CDR3 is 15 residues. Trimming shortened V by 3 bases and J by 1 base, and 10 bases separated the two germline ends. CDR3 nucleotides: TGTGCCAGCTCACCCCGGACTTTTTCCTACAATGAGCAGTTCTTC. Residues: CASSPRTFSYNEQFF. Together with reference TRBV18 and TRBJ2-1, the CDR3 gives the full variable domain: NAGVMQNPRHLVRRRGQEARLRCSPMKGHSHVYWYRQLPEEGLKFMVYLQKENIIDESGMPKERFSAEFPKEGPSILRIQQVVRGDSAAYFCASSPRTFSYNEQFFGPGTRLTVL.

The chain is built from TRBV3-1 (or the pseudogene TRBV3-2) and TRBJ1-3; D call uncertain. Trimming took 1 base from V and 2 from J, leaving 12 bases between them. From germline, CDR1 is LGHDT and CDR2 YNNKEL (reference sequence). This CDR3 spans 16 amino acids. CDR3 coding DNA: TGTGCCAGCAGCCAAGGCCTGGGTATGGCTGGAAACACCATATATTTT. Encoded protein: CASSQGLGMAGNTIYF.